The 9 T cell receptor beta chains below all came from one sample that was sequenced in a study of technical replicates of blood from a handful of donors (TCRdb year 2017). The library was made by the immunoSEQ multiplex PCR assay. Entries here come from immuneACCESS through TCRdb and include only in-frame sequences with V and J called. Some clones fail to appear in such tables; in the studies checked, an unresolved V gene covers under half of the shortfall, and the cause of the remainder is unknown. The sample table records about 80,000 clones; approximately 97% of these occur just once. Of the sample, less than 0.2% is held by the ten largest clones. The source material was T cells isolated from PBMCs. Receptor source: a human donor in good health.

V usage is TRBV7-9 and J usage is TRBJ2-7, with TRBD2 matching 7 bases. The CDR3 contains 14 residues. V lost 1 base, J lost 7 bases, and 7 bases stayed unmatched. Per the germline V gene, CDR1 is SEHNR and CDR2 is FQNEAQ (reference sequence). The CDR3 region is CASSLVGEGMEQYF. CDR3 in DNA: TGTGCCAGCAGCTTAGTCGGGGAGGGGATGGAGCAGTACTTC. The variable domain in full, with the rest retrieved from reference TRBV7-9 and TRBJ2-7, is DTGVSQNPRHKITKRGQNVTFRCDPISEHNRLYWYRQTLGQGPEFLTYFQNEAQLEKSRLLSDRFSAERPKGSFSTLEIQRTEQGDSAMYLCASSLVGEGMEQYFGPGTRLTVT.

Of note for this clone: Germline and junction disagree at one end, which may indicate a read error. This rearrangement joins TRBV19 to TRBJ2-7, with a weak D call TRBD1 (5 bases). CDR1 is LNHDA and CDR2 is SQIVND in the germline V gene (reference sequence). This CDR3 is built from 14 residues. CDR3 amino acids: CASSLETDYYEQYF. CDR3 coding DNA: TGTGCCAGTAGTCTAGAGACAGATTACTACGAGCAGTACTTC.

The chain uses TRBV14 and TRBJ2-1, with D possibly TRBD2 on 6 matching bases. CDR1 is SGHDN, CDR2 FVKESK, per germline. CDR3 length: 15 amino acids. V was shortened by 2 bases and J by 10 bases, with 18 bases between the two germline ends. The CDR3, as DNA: TGTGCCAGCAGCCAATTTATAAGTCAACGGGGGGAGCAGTTCTTC. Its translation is CASSQFISQRGEQFF.

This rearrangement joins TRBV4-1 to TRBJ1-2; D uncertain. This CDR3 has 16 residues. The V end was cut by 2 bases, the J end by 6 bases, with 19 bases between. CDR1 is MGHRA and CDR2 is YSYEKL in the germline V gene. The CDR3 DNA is TGCGCCAGCAGCCAATACTGGGTTAGAGAGCGGGATGGCTACACCTTC. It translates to CASSQYWVRERDGYTF.

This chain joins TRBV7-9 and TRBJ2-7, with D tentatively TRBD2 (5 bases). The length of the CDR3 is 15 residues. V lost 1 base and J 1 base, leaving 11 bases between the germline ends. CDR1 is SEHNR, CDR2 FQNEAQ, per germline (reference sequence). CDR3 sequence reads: CASSLGGSSSYEQYF. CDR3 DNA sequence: TGTGCCAGCAGCTTAGGAGGGAGCAGTTCCTACGAGCAGTACTTC. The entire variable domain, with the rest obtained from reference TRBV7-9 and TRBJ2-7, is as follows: DTGVSQNPRHKITKRGQNVTFRCDPISEHNRLYWYRQTLGQGPEFLTYFQNEAQLEKSRLLSDRFSAERPKGSFSTLEIQRTEQGDSAMYLCASSLGGSSSYEQYFGPGTRLTVT.

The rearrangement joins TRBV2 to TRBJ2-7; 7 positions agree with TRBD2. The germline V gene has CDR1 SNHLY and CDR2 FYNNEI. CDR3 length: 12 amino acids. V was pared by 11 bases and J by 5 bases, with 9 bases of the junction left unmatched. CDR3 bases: TGTGCCGGGGGGGGGAGCGGTAACGAGCAGTACTTC. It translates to CAGGGSGNEQYF.

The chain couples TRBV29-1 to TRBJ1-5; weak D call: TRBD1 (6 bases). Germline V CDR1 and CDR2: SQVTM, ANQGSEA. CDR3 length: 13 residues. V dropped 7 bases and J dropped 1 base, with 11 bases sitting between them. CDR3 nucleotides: TGCAGCGCCGCAGGGGAAAGCAATCAGCCCCAGCATTTT. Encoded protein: CSAAGESNQPQHF.

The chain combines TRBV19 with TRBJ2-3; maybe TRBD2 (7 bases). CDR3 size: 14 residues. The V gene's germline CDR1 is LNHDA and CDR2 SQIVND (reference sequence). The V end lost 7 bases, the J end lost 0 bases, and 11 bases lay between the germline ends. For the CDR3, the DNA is TGTGCCAGTAAAGGGGGGGGGAGCACAGATACGCAGTATTTT. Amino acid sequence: CASKGGGSTDTQYF.

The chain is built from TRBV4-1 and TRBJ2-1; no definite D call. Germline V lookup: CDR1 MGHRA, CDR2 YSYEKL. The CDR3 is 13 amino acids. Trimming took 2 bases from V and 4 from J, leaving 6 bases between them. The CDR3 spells CASSQPRYNEQFF. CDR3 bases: TGCGCCAGCAGCCAACCGCGGTACAATGAGCAGTTCTTC.